Listed here are 17 T cell receptor beta chains from one sample, sequenced in a study of T cell clones after liver transplantation. TCRdb's table, derived via immunoSEQ multiplex PCR, lists solely in-frame clones and lacks some. The sample has tens of thousands of clones, roughly nine tenths seen once. This specimen was CD8+ T cells from blood, taken 12 months after liver transplant. The source is a human patient who received a liver transplant. The graft donor may be the source of some T cells.

The genes are TRBV28 and TRBJ2-1, with unresolved D. Trimming left V 6 bases short and J 1 base short, with 16 bases between. The germline V gene encodes CDR1 MDHEN and CDR2 SYDVKM. The CDR3 contains 16 residues. CDR3 nucleotide sequence: TGTGCCAGCAGCCCCAAGATGGAGACATCCTACAATGAGCAGTTCTTC. Protein product: CASSPKMETSYNEQFF.

V usage is TRBV9 and J usage is TRBJ2-7; 7 bases map to TRBD2. This CDR3 has 15 amino acids. The junction had 7 bases not matched to a gene; V was cut back by 0 bases and J by 4 bases. Germline CDR1 is SGDLS and CDR2 is YYNGEE. CDR3 DNA sequence: TGTGCCAGCAGCGTAGCGGGGGGACCCCTTTACGAGCAGTACTTC. It is translated as CASSVAGGPLYEQYF.

This clone was counted between two and nine times. The rearrangement links TRBV11-2 to TRBJ2-7, with D tentatively TRBD2 (6 bases). Trimming left V 3 bases short and J 7 bases short, with 10 bases between. The germline V gene has CDR1 SGHAT and CDR2 FQNNGV. This CDR3 is built from 12 residues. CDR3 sequence: CASSFVGGEQYF. CDR3 coding DNA: TGTGCCAGCAGCTTTGTCGGGGGAGAGCAGTACTTC.

The rearrangement links TRBV19 to TRBJ1-1; a possible D gene is TRBD1 (5 bases). Germline CDR1 LNHDA, CDR2 SQIVND (reference sequence). The CDR3 runs to 13 residues. Trimming took off 5 bases at V and 4 bases at J, with 11 bases between the two ends. In DNA form, the CDR3 reads TGTGCCAGTAGTTGGGGCAGTGGCACTGAAGCTTTCTTT. Translating gives CASSWGSGTEAFF.

The chain couples TRBV27 to TRBJ1-2; perhaps TRBD1 as D (5 bases). The germline V gene has CDR1 MNHEY and CDR2 SMNVEV (reference sequence). This CDR3 comprises 15 residues. Trimming removed 6 bases at V and 8 bases at J, with 22 bases between. In DNA form, the CDR3 reads TGTGCCAGCAGCTCCATCGGTGGGGCTCGCCACGGCTACACCTTC. It is translated as CASSSIGGARHGYTF.

The V call is TRBV19, the J call TRBJ1-5, with a weak D call TRBD1 (5 bases). The CDR3 sequence is 14 residues long. V dropped 7 bases and J dropped 3 bases, with 13 bases sitting between them. Germline V lookup: CDR1 LNHDA, CDR2 SQIVND (reference sequence). This CDR3 reads CASKGWGINQPQHF. For the CDR3, the DNA is TGTGCCAGTAAGGGCTGGGGGATCAATCAGCCCCAGCATTTT. Full variable domain (missing parts from reference TRBV19 and TRBJ1-5): DGGITQSPKYLFRKEGQNVTLSCEQNLNHDAMYWYRQDPGQGLRLIYYSQIVNDFQKGDIAEGYSVSREKKESFPLTVTSAQKNPTAFYLCASKGWGINQPQHFGDGTRLSIL.

This sequence joins TRBV30 and TRBJ2-7; TRBD1 agrees at 10 bases. The CDR3 extends over 14 amino acids. V shed 4 bases, J shed 5 bases, and the junction held 8 bases outside the gene matches. Germline values: CDR1 GTSNPN, CDR2 SVGIG (reference sequence). CDR3 in amino acids: CAWTPGTGAHEQYF. In DNA, the CDR3 is TGTGCCTGGACCCCCGGGACAGGGGCTCACGAGCAGTACTTC.

The chain joins TRBV9 to TRBJ2-7, with D possibly TRBD1 on 6 matching bases. Per the germline V gene, CDR1 is SGDLS and CDR2 is YYNGEE. The CDR3 spans 14 residues. The V and J ends lost 3 bases and 0 bases respectively, with 10 bases between them. The CDR3 here is CASSEGGASYEQYF. The CDR3 DNA sequence: TGTGCCAGCAGCGAAGGGGGAGCCTCCTACGAGCAGTACTTC.

CDR3 coding DNA: TGTGCCAGCAGCTTAGGTGAAGGGGCGAATGGCTACACCTTC. It specifies CASSLGEGANGYTF. The chain employs TRBV4-2 and TRBJ1-2; D is possibly TRBD1 (5 bases). This CDR3 is built from 14 residues. CDR1 is LGHNA, CDR2 YNFKEQ, per germline. Trimming took 5 bases from V and 6 from J, leaving 16 bases between them.

The gene calls are TRBV19 and TRBJ2-7; no clear D. V was clipped by 0 bases and J by 8 bases, with 8 bases between them. From germline, CDR1 is LNHDA and CDR2 SQIVND (reference sequence). The CDR3 runs 12 residues. In DNA, the CDR3 is TGTGCCAGTAGTATAGACCATACGAAGCAGTACTTC. Translation: CASSIDHTKQYF.

This clone showed up just once. V and J are TRBV5-4 and TRBJ2-7; D is ambiguous. Germline lookup yields CDR1 SGHNT and CDR2 YYREEE (reference sequence). The V and J ends lost 3 bases and 4 bases respectively, with 8 bases between them. The CDR3 sequence is 12 residues long. The CDR3 DNA is TGTGCCAGCAGCTCAGATCTTTACGAGCAGTACTTC. Its protein product is CASSSDLYEQYF.

This clone was observed a few times. J is TRBJ1-3 and V is TRBV14; D remains ambiguous. The CDR3 is 14 amino acids. Germline V CDR1 and CDR2: SGHDN, FVKESK. V gave up 3 bases and J gave up 8 bases, with 14 bases separating them. The CDR3 protein is CASSQVYSLDTIYF. DNA of the CDR3: TGTGCCAGCAGCCAGGTTTATTCCTTGGACACCATATATTTT.

The rearrangement uses TRBV25-1 and TRBJ2-1; TRBD2 agrees at 14 bases. CDR1 is MGHDK and CDR2 is SYGVNS in the germline V gene. This CDR3 is 18 amino acids long. J lost 8 bases, V lost 3 bases, and 12 bases had no gene match. CDR3 region: CASSESLEPGLAGDEQFF. CDR3 bases: TGTGCCAGCAGTGAGAGCTTAGAACCGGGACTAGCGGGAGATGAGCAGTTCTTC.

The V gene is TRBV13, the J gene TRBJ1-1; D is ambiguous. Germline CDR1 and CDR2: PRHDT and FYEKMQ (reference sequence). V lost 7 bases and J 0 bases, leaving 9 bases between the germline ends. This CDR3 comprises 13 residues. The CDR3 region is CASKDRMNTEAFF. The CDR3 DNA follows: TGTGCCAGCAAGGATCGTATGAACACTGAAGCTTTCTTT.

This rearrangement joins TRBV6-1 to TRBJ2-1; weak D call: TRBD2 (6 bases). This CDR3 comprises 16 residues. Trimming removed 2 bases at V and 2 bases at J, with 13 bases between. From germline, CDR1 is MNHNS and CDR2 SASEGT. CDR3 residues: CASSEPWREAYNEQFF. DNA of the CDR3: TGTGCCAGCAGTGAACCCTGGAGGGAGGCCTACAATGAGCAGTTCTTC.

The rearrangement links TRBV5-6 to TRBJ2-7; TRBD1 agrees at 9 bases. The V segment lost 2 bases and the J segment 5 bases; nucleotides outside the gene matches: 11. The CDR3 covers 16 residues. The germline CDR1 and CDR2 sequences are SGHDT and YYEEEE. The CDR3 nucleotides are TGTGCCAGCAGCTTAAGAGTTTGGGGACAGGGTGACGAGCAGTACTTC. This encodes CASSLRVWGQGDEQYF.

The rearrangement joins TRBV6-1 to TRBJ2-7; maybe TRBD1 (7 bases). The CDR3 extends over 16 amino acids. The V gene lost 1 base and the J gene lost 5 bases, with 18 bases spanning the gap. Looked up from germline, CDR1 is MNHNS and CDR2 is SASEGT. CDR3 region: CASSEDAGTAWNEQYF. CDR3 DNA: TGTGCCAGCAGTGAAGATGCGGGGACAGCTTGGAACGAGCAGTACTTC.